These 19 T cell receptor beta chains share one sample of origin, sequenced in a study of blood T cell repertoires in COVID-19. Repertoires were generated with immunoSEQ multiplex PCR, while TCRdb's copy carries only in-frame clones and drops some. The top ten clones hold around 2% of a sample with some 100,000 clones, around 88% of them seen once. Sequencing was performed on peripheral blood. Every receptor here comes from a man aged 45-65 years with COVID-19, enrolled during active disease.

The V gene is TRBV28, the J gene TRBJ2-7; D might be TRBD1 (6 bases). Trimming shortened V by 3 bases and J by 1 base, and 10 bases separated the two germline ends. This CDR3 region has 14 residues. Germline V lookup: CDR1 MDHEN, CDR2 SYDVKM. Here the CDR3 reads CASSFPGTSYEQYF. CDR3 coding DNA: TGTGCCAGCAGTTTTCCGGGGACATCCTACGAGCAGTACTTC.

This chain joins TRBV5-4 and TRBJ2-7; 8 bases match TRBD1. This CDR3 comprises 14 residues. Per germline, CDR1 SGHNT and CDR2 YYREEE (reference sequence). The V and J ends lost 2 bases and 2 bases, in that order; junction bases with no gene match: 3. This CDR3 reads CASSFQQGAYEQYF. In nucleotides, the CDR3 is TGTGCCAGCAGCTTCCAACAGGGGGCCTACGAGCAGTACTTC.

V and J are TRBV20-1 and TRBJ2-1, with 9 bases identical to TRBD1. CDR1 is DFQATT and CDR2 is SNEGSKA in the germline V gene (reference sequence). The CDR3 contains 11 residues. V was pared by 3 bases and J by 14 bases, with 5 bases of the junction left unmatched. CDR3 in amino acids: CSASVGQGKFF. In DNA form, the CDR3 reads TGCAGTGCTAGCGTAGGACAGGGGAAGTTCTTC.

There are a few counts of this clone. CDR3 sequence reads: CASSPTGTGGETQYF. Written as DNA, the CDR3 is TGTGCCAGCAGCCCAACCGGGACAGGGGGCGAGACCCAGTACTTC. The chain has TRBV7-6 and TRBJ2-5, with 12 bases fitting TRBD1. This CDR3 region has 15 residues. V lost 5 bases and J lost 5; bases outside the gene matches: 6. Germline values: CDR1 SGHVS, CDR2 FNYEAQ.

The gene calls are TRBV6-5 and TRBJ2-1, with D possibly TRBD2 on 5 matching bases. V gave up 3 bases and J gave up 3 bases, with 9 bases separating them. This CDR3 comprises 14 residues. Germline CDR1 reads MNHEY; CDR2 reads SVGAGI. CDR3 DNA sequence: TGTGCCAGCAGTTATAACGGGGTCTACAATGAGCAGTTCTTC. It codes for CASSYNGVYNEQFF.

This rearrangement joins TRBV2 to TRBJ2-7; D uncertain. The germline gives CDR1 SNHLY, CDR2 FYNNEI. V was trimmed by 6 bases and J by 2 bases, leaving 5 bases between them. There are 11 residues in the CDR3. CDR3 coding DNA: TGTGCCAGCAGCGCTACCTACGAGCAGTACTTC. As protein: CASSATYEQYF.

The rearrangement joins TRBV5-1 to TRBJ2-1; 13 bases match TRBD2. J gave up 5 bases and V 4 bases, and 6 bases lay outside the gene matches. The CDR3 consists of 16 residues. Per the germline V gene, CDR1 is SGHRS and CDR2 is YFSETQ. As DNA, the CDR3 is TGCGCCAGCAGCCCGGGGGGGACTAGCGGGGACAATGAGCAGTTCTTC. It translates to CASSPGGTSGDNEQFF.

This chain links TRBV30 with TRBJ1-6; no firm D call. The CDR3 sequence is 13 residues long. Germline V gives CDR1 GTSNPN, CDR2 SVGIG (reference sequence). V lost 2 bases and J 7 bases, leaving 9 bases between the germline ends. CDR3 protein: CAWSWAGNSPLHF. The DNA for the CDR3 is TGTGCCTGGAGTTGGGCTGGGAATTCACCCCTCCACTTT.

The chain has TRBV29-1 and TRBJ1-2; 9 nucleotides agree with TRBD1. CDR3 length equals 12 residues. V was pared by 7 bases and J by 5 bases, with 5 bases of the junction left unmatched. In germline, CDR1 is SQVTM, CDR2 ANQGSEA. The CDR3 region is CSAPGQGYGYTF. CDR3 nucleotide sequence: TGCAGCGCTCCGGGACAGGGATATGGCTACACCTTC.

This clone was seen only a few times. The chain couples TRBV30 to TRBJ1-6; 8 bases fit TRBD1. The CDR3 extends over 13 amino acids. Germline V gene data show CDR1 as GTSNPN and CDR2 as SVGIG (reference sequence). The trim removed 3 bases at V and 8 bases at J, leaving 3 bases unmatched. CDR3 residues: CAWSRGLDSPLHF. The CDR3 DNA follows: TGTGCCTGGAGCAGGGGGCTTGATTCACCCCTCCACTTT.

V and J are TRBV4-3 and TRBJ2-7, with TRBD1 matching over 8 bases. Looked up from germline, CDR1 is LGHNA and CDR2 is YSLEER. This CDR3 has 16 residues. V was pared by 3 bases and J by 6 bases, with 13 bases of the junction left unmatched. For the CDR3, the DNA is TGCGCCAGCAGCCAGGGGAGGAAGGCAGGGGGCGGCGAGCAGTACTTC. It is translated as CASSQGRKAGGGEQYF.

The chain is built from TRBV10-3 and TRBJ2-2; TRBD2 aligns across 13 bases. This CDR3 has 17 residues. The V segment lost 4 bases and the J segment 2 bases; nucleotides outside the gene matches: 4. Germline V gene data show CDR1 as ENHRY and CDR2 as SYGVKD. The CDR3 nucleotides are TGTGCCATCAGTGGGACTAGCGGGGGAACCAACACCGGGGAGCTGTTTTTT. This translates into CAISGTSGGTNTGELFF.

V is TRBV19 and J is TRBJ1-2; D may be TRBD1 (5 bases). The V end lost 3 bases, the J end lost 5 bases, and 16 bases lay between the germline ends. The V gene's germline CDR1 is LNHDA and CDR2 SQIVND (reference sequence). The CDR3 runs 15 residues. The chain's CDR3 is CASSIRMEGSYGYTF. CDR3 in DNA: TGTGCCAGTAGTATTAGAATGGAGGGGAGTTATGGCTACACCTTC.

The chain links TRBV27 to TRBJ1-6; the D gene is possibly TRBD1 (5 bases). The V and J ends lost 6 bases and 7 bases respectively, with 16 bases between them. The germline CDR1 and CDR2 sequences are MNHEY and SMNVEV (reference sequence). The length of the CDR3 is 15 residues. The DNA for the CDR3 is TGTGCCAGCAGCCAGAGGGGAGGCTCCAATTCACCCCTCCACTTT. Encoded protein: CASSQRGGSNSPLHF.

The chain combines TRBV6-5 with TRBJ2-1, with a tentative D call TRBD2 (6 bases). The V end lost 5 bases, the J end lost 0 bases, and 11 bases lay between the germline ends. Germline loops: CDR1 MNHEY, CDR2 SVGAGI. There are 15 residues in the CDR3. CDR3 residues: CASSISGSSYNEQFF. The CDR3 DNA reads TGTGCCAGCAGTATTAGCGGCAGCTCCTACAATGAGCAGTTCTTC.

V and J are TRBV9 and TRBJ2-3; a possible D gene is TRBD2 (5 bases). CDR3 length: 17 residues. Between the trimmed V and J ends, which lost 3 bases and 2 bases, there was a span of 19 bases. CDR1 SGDLS and CDR2 YYNGEE come from the germline V gene. The CDR3 is CASSEKRGGLNTDTQYF. CDR3 sequence (DNA): TGTGCCAGCAGCGAGAAAAGAGGAGGCCTAAACACAGATACGCAGTATTTT.

This clone was found once. The junction shows a germline mismatch at one end, possibly a read error. V and J are TRBV5-8 and TRBJ2-7; 13 bases agree with TRBD2. Germline V gene data show CDR1 as SGHTS and CDR2 as YDEGEE. This CDR3 comprises 12 residues. In DNA form, the CDR3 reads TGTGCCAGCAGCTACAGCCCGGGACTAGCGGGATTC. Its translation: CASSYSPGLAGF.

The V call is TRBV24-1, the J call TRBJ1-1, with TRBD1 matching 9 bases. V shed 3 bases and J 4 bases; nucleotides not matched to a gene: 5. The germline V gene encodes CDR1 KGHDR and CDR2 SFDVKD. This CDR3 has 15 amino acids. CDR3 in amino acids: CATSDPDRGGTEAFF. In DNA form, the CDR3 reads TGTGCCACCAGTGATCCGGACAGGGGAGGCACTGAAGCTTTCTTT.

V and J are TRBV14 and TRBJ1-1; possibly TRBD1 for D (5 bases). Germline-derived CDR1 and CDR2 are SGHDN and FVKESK. The CDR3 covers 17 residues. V dropped 0 bases and J dropped 6 bases, with 20 bases sitting between them. CDR3 sequence (DNA): TGTGCCAGCAGCCAAGAGTCAGGTCAGGGTGATAATGCTGAAGCTTTCTTT. Protein sequence: CASSQESGQGDNAEAFF.